One sample yielded the 23 T cell receptor beta chains listed below, sequenced in a study of post-analysis software for immune sequencing data. Study conclusions and caveats: Four or five TRBV segments were more frequent in patients than controls; TRBV5-6, TRBV5-1 and TRBV20-1 belonged to this group.

Unique molecular identifiers featured in each of the TCR beta cDNA libraries. MiXCR, run by TCRdb on the PCR reads, gives a single entry per CDR3 protein. The sample shows hundreds of thousands of distinct CDR3 sequences, roughly 50% of them seen only once. Their cognate antigens are unknown. What was sequenced was blood. These receptors originate from a girl between 10 and 17 years old with multiple sclerosis.

This clonotype was seen once. The chain is built from TRBV12-3 or TRBV12-4 and TRBJ2-6; the D gene is possibly TRBD1 (6 bases). V was trimmed by 2 bases and J by 3 bases, leaving 11 bases between them. This CDR3 has 16 amino acids. As DNA, the CDR3 is TGTGCCAGCAGTTTATGGGGGCGCGGTGGGGCCAACGTCCTGACTTTC. This encodes CASSLWGRGGANVLTF.

This clonotype turned up a few times. The V call is TRBV29-1, the J call TRBJ2-1; the match to TRBD2 covers 8 bases. The trim removed 6 bases at V and 3 bases at J, leaving 10 bases unmatched. CDR1 and CDR2 (germline): SQVTM, ANQGSEA. CDR3 length: 15 amino acids. CDR3 in DNA: TGCAGCGTCGACGGCGCACTAGCGGACTACAATGAGCAGTTCTTC. Protein product: CSVDGALADYNEQFF.

The CDR3 DNA reads TGCAGCGTTGCGAGGGACCGGGAGACCCAGTACTTC. Translation: CSVARDRETQYF. The chain employs TRBV29-1 and TRBJ2-5; D is tentatively TRBD1 or TRBD2 (5 bases each). CDR1 is SQVTM, CDR2 ANQGSEA, per germline. V was clipped by 4 bases and J by 5 bases, with 11 bases between them. This CDR3 comprises 12 residues.

The chain links TRBV7-8 to TRBJ2-3; D is unclear. CDR3 length: 15 amino acids. The V end was cut by 1 base, the J end by 2 bases, with 10 bases between. Germline V gives CDR1 SGHVS, CDR2 FQNEAQ. CDR3: CASSLELGVTDTQYF. For the CDR3, the DNA is TGTGCCAGCAGCTTAGAGCTCGGAGTCACAGATACGCAGTATTTT.

The chain carries TRBV27 and TRBJ2-7; no firm D call. The V gene lost 4 bases and the J gene lost 11 bases, with 12 bases spanning the gap. CDR3 length: 11 amino acids. Per the germline V gene, CDR1 is MNHEY and CDR2 is SMNVEV (reference sequence). CDR3 nucleotide sequence: TGTGCCAGCAGTTCGGGTCCTGGGGAGTACTTC. Protein sequence: CASSSGPGEYF.

The chain combines TRBV5-1 with TRBJ2-7; TRBD1 aligns across 9 bases. The CDR3 is 17 residues long. Germline loops: CDR1 SGHRS, CDR2 YFSETQ. V lost 3 bases, J lost 2 bases, and 12 bases stayed unmatched. In DNA, the CDR3 is TGCGCCAGCAGCTCAAGAACCGGGACAGGGACTCCCTACGAGCAGTACTTC. This sequence encodes CASSSRTGTGTPYEQYF.

The chain is built from TRBV15 and TRBJ1-2; the D gene is possibly TRBD1 (5 bases). Per the germline V gene, CDR1 is LNHNV and CDR2 is YYDKDF (reference sequence). This CDR3 has 15 residues. V lost 1 base to trimming and J lost 5 bases, with 14 bases between them. In nucleotides, the CDR3 is TGTGCCACCAGCAGAGGTGGCAGGGCTTTATATGGCTACACCTTC. Translation: CATSRGGRALYGYTF.

The DNA for the CDR3 is TGTGCCACCCAGCGTGCAGGGGAGCAGACCCAGTACTTC. Amino acid sequence: CATQRAGEQTQYF. The chain couples TRBV28 to TRBJ2-5, with D maybe TRBD1 (6 bases). CDR1 is MDHEN, CDR2 SYDVKM, per germline. This CDR3 has 13 amino acids. V lost 10 bases, J lost 6 bases, and 18 bases lay in between.

This clonotype was picked up a small number of times. This chain links TRBV12-3 or TRBV12-4 with TRBJ2-7, with D possibly TRBD1 on 6 matching bases. Trimming stripped 6 bases from V and 0 bases from J, with 15 bases between. This CDR3 comprises 15 residues. The CDR3 sequence: CASSRGTSRSYEQYF. The CDR3 nucleotides are TGTGCCAGCAGCCGTGGGACATCCCGCTCCTACGAGCAGTACTTC.

This rearrangement joins TRBV4-1 to TRBJ1-4, with no clear D. Germline CDR1 reads MGHRA; CDR2 reads YSYEKL. This CDR3 comprises 14 residues. Trimming pared 4 bases from V and 10 bases from J, leaving 16 bases between. CDR3 region: CASSPLGPMTKLFF. The CDR3, as DNA: TGCGCCAGCAGCCCTCTTGGGCCCATGACAAAACTGTTTTTT.

V gene TRBV18 combines with J gene TRBJ1-1; a weak D match, TRBD1 (5 bases). From germline, CDR1 is KGHSH and CDR2 LQKENI. The CDR3 is 12 amino acids. Trimming left V 3 bases short and J 11 bases short, with 13 bases between. The CDR3 loop reads CASSPKAGHAFF. CDR3 bases: TGTGCCAGCTCACCGAAAGCGGGGCATGCTTTCTTT.

The J gene is TRBJ1-2, the V gene TRBV11-2, with no clear D. The V gene's germline CDR1 is SGHAT and CDR2 FQNNGV. V was cut by 1 base and J by 7 bases, with 10 bases left in between. The CDR3 spans 13 residues. The CDR3 sequence is CASSLVYRAGYTF. As DNA, the CDR3 is TGTGCCAGCAGCTTAGTATACCGGGCTGGCTACACCTTC.

This chain links TRBV20-1 with TRBJ2-3; 13 bases are a match to TRBD2. Germline CDR1 and CDR2: DFQATT and SNEGSKA (reference sequence). Trimming at V came to 6 bases and at J to 5 bases, leaving 5 bases not matched to a gene. The CDR3 has 14 amino acids. CDR3 coding DNA: TGCAGTGCCCCGACTAGCGGGGGGTTAGATACGCAGTATTTT. It encodes CSAPTSGGLDTQYF.

The chain carries TRBV3-1 and TRBJ2-5; possibly TRBD1 for D (5 bases). The J call may be incorrect, as the DNA end agrees better with TRBJ2-7. Looked up from germline, CDR1 is LGHDT and CDR2 is YNNKEL (reference sequence). The CDR3 length is 14 residues. CDR3 sequence: CASSSLAGRNEQYF. The CDR3 bases are TGTGCCAGCAGCTCCCTGGCAGGGCGGAACGAGCAGTACTTC.

This clonotype has just a few counts. The chain couples TRBV20-1 to TRBJ1-2; D uncertain. The CDR3 covers 15 residues. Trimming pared 0 bases from V and 6 bases from J, leaving 17 bases between. Germline V lookup: CDR1 DFQATT, CDR2 SNEGSKA (reference sequence). CDR3 coding DNA: TGCAGTGCTAGAGATCTCGTCTCTCGGAGGGATGGCTACACCTTC. As protein: CSARDLVSRRDGYTF.

This clonotype was seen just once. The genes are TRBV10-3 and TRBJ2-3, with D tentatively TRBD1 (5 bases). The CDR3 has 13 amino acids. The V end was cut by 10 bases, the J end by 6 bases, with 17 bases between. Germline-derived CDR1 and CDR2 are ENHRY and SYGVKD. The CDR3, as DNA: TGTGCCACTTGGGGCAGTTCTGGGGATACGCAGTATTTT. Translated, it gives CATWGSSGDTQYF.

J is TRBJ1-6 and V is TRBV29-1; D possibly corresponds to TRBD1 (6 bases). The CDR3 is made up of 13 amino acids. CDR1 and CDR2 from the germline V gene are SQVTM and ANQGSEA. The V gene lost 8 bases and the J gene lost 8 bases, with 16 bases spanning the gap. CDR3 nucleotides: TGCAGCACCCGACAGGAGACGGATTCACCCCTCCACTTT. It translates to CSTRQETDSPLHF.

This clonotype showed up just a few times. V and J are TRBV3-1 and TRBJ2-5; TRBD1 is a possible D gene (6 bases). V was pared by 5 bases and J by 1 base, with 11 bases between. This CDR3 contains 14 residues. CDR1 LGHDT and CDR2 YNNKEL come from the germline V gene (reference sequence). The CDR3 nucleotides read TGTGCCAGCAGCGTACAGGGCAGCCAAGAGACCCAGTACTTC. Translating gives CASSVQGSQETQYF.

The V call is TRBV20-1, the J call TRBJ2-1; D might be TRBD1 (5 bases). Trimming pared 2 bases from V and 4 bases from J, leaving 12 bases between. This CDR3 contains 14 residues. CDR1 and CDR2 from the germline V gene are DFQATT and SNEGSKA (reference sequence). The chain's CDR3 is CSARFGQNYNEQFF. The DNA for the CDR3 is TGCAGTGCTAGATTCGGACAAAATTACAATGAGCAGTTCTTC.

The chain employs TRBV7-9 and TRBJ2-7; 8 bases agree with TRBD2. The CDR3 sequence is 16 residues long. The trim removed 1 base at V and 3 bases at J, leaving 8 bases unmatched. Germline V lookup: CDR1 SEHNR, CDR2 FQNEAQ (reference sequence). The CDR3: CASSLERVSGNYEQYF. The CDR3 DNA reads as TGTGCCAGCAGCTTAGAGAGGGTTAGCGGGAACTACGAGCAGTACTTC.

This clonotype was counted only a few times. This chain uses TRBV12-5 with TRBJ2-1; 8 bases map to TRBD1. Germline loops: CDR1 LGHNT, CDR2 FRNRAP. The CDR3 covers 15 residues. V lost 5 bases, J lost 5 bases, and 8 bases stayed unmatched. The CDR3 nucleotides read TGTGCTAGTGGTGACCCCGGGACAGGACACAATGAGCAGTTCTTC. Protein sequence: CASGDPGTGHNEQFF. The entire variable domain, with the rest obtained from reference TRBV12-5 and TRBJ2-1, is as follows: DARVTQTPRHKVTEMGQEVTMRCQPILGHNTVFWYRQTMMQGLELLAYFRNRAPLDDSGMPKDRFSAEMPDATLATLKIQPSEPRDSAVYFCASGDPGTGHNEQFFGPGTRLTVL.

The chain recombines TRBV5-1 with TRBJ2-7; D is unclear. Germline lookup yields CDR1 SGHRS and CDR2 YFSETQ. The CDR3 spans 14 residues. Trimming stripped 0 bases from V and 7 bases from J, with 14 bases between. The CDR3 coding sequence is TGCGCCAGCAGCTTGGCCTTAGCCTACGATGAGCAGTACTTC. Translating gives CASSLALAYDEQYF.

This sequence joins TRBV29-1 and TRBJ2-7; no reliable D call. The CDR3 totals 11 residues. CDR1 SQVTM and CDR2 ANQGSEA come from the germline V gene. V was shortened by 2 bases and J by 2 bases, with 4 bases between the two germline ends. The CDR3 DNA is TGCAGCGTTGAAACAACCTACGAGCAGTACTTC. Translation gives CSVETTYEQYF.